Sequencing of this T cell receptor beta chain was carried out in a study of beta chain features in type 1 diabetes (dated by TCRdb to the late 2010s). Study-wide context: Mean age, gender distribution, total cell number and subset yield were not different between patients and healthy donors. A total of roughly 100 million sorted cells were examined across all samples, and RNA yield correlated strongly with the number of cells per subset. The study compared the TCRB repertoires of sorted circulating CD4+ T cell subsets in recently diagnosed type 1 diabetes patients with those in matched healthy donors. Whereas all 28 donors provided naive and central memory subsets, regulatory and stem cell-like memory subsets were isolated from just 8 patients and about 8 healthy donors. Study-wide conclusions, independent of this receptor: Because small numbers of individuals were included in the HLA sub-analyses, any influence of HLA type on TCRB rearrangement was left unresolved. Fewer insertions and more nucleotide deletions at VDJ recombination sites were observed in patients with type 1 diabetes, implying thymic rearrangement abnormalities. Because cDNA was sequenced instead of genomic DNA, highly expressing activated cells could be over-represented, though the groups showed no difference in activation or CD3 levels. Naive, central memory and regulatory TCRB repertoires appeared to be more alike among patients than among healthy donors. In all four CD4+ subsets, TCRB CDR3 length was moderately but significantly shorter in type 1 diabetes patients. PCR may preferentially amplify shorter templates, but because patient and control samples were amplified and corrected together, any resulting skew would affect both groups equally.

All of the isolated RNA was reverse transcribed with the High Capacity cDNA Reverse Transcription Kit, so expressed TCRB transcripts were sequenced. Deep immunoSEQ sequencing was applied to naive, central memory and regulatory T cell samples, giving an average of about 3.7 million total reads per sample. Sorted cells were lysed in RLT buffer and RNA was extracted with DNase-treated RNeasy Micro or Mini kits, depending on cell number. Each cell subset was processed separately to prevent cross-contamination, with patient and healthy donor samples processed together. The immunoSEQ multiplex PCR was used to amplify TCRB sequences from cDNA, generating 87-bp fragments that spanned the CDR3 region. Sequencing of the amplicons was performed on the Illumina HiSeq platform. The original pipeline was this. PCR bias was corrected computationally using synthetic template baselines, and reads within Hamming distance 2 were collapsed, with unmergeable singletons discarded. Reads were aligned against IMGT so that V, D and J genes, CDR3 length and insertions or deletions at six rearrangement sites could be assigned. Within each subset, clonotype counts were normalized to sorted cell number, after which true diversity and Gini coefficients were computed with the tcR R package. The overlap coefficient, calculated on TCRB nucleotide sequences, was used to quantify repertoire sharing. Out-of-frame TCRB sequences from naive cells were analyzed as a proxy for the pre-selection repertoire. Held by TCRdb, this immuneACCESS table contains in-frame sequences only and omits some clones. Under half of the omission traces to an unresolved V gene where checked; the cause of the rest is unknown. V and J calls and clone size are given by that table; D and trimming were obtained from the DNA. This sample is represented by 150,000 to 200,000 clones; roughly 60% of them were singletons. The top ten clones comprise about 0.081% of the sample.

A single peripheral blood draw of about 116 mL on average was collected from each donor into heparinised tubes. Naive, central memory, regulatory and stem cell-like memory CD4+ T cells were sorted on a BD FACSAria II using a panel including CD45RO, CCR7, CD25, CD127, CD95 and CD27. A purity above 98% was achieved for all sorted populations. PBMCs were isolated right away by Lymphoprep density gradient centrifugation and were stained directly, without culture. So that batch effects would be minimized, each experiment stained and sorted samples in pairs, pairing one healthy donor with one patient. This clone came up a few times. No cognate antigen has been identified for it. Per-nucleotide qualities are absent, and no much larger clonotype sits a single base away. The sample taken for sequencing was naive CD4+ T cells from blood. This specimen's cell subset or site label, interpreted: true naive CD4+ T cells. This clonotype was obtained from a man aged 25-45 years with type 1 diabetes.

The DNA sequence is as follows: TGTGCCAGCAGCACAGGACAGGGGGTTCAGCCCCAGCATTTT. Its protein product is CASSTGQGVQPQHF. The chain employs TRBV7-8 and TRBJ1-5, with 10 bases in between that match TRBD1. The germline V gene gives CDR1 as SGHVS and CDR2 as FQNEAQ. The CDR3 has 14 amino acids, counting the end cysteine and phenylalanine. Of all the DNA, just the CDR3 is kept, 42 bases in frame from base 1. Germline trimming amounts to 5 bases on V and 6 bases on J, with 4 as the count of junction bases outside the gene matches.